This TCR beta chain was profiled in a study of blood T cell repertoires in COVID-19. This CDR3 region has 14 residues. Germline assignment: CDR1 KGHSH and CDR2 LQKENI. Trimming removed 1 base from V and 0 bases from J, with 6 bases in between. Here immunoSEQ multiplex PCR was the method, and the copy in TCRdb shows in-frame clones only, minus some. The repertoire includes 350,000 to 400,000 clones, approximately 87% of them detected once, and around 0.97% sits in the top ten. The sequence came from a woman in her thirties with acute COVID-19. The chain recombines TRBV18 with TRBJ2-5; possibly TRBD2 for D (6 bases). What was sequenced was PBMCs or T cells enriched from blood (not recorded which). CDR3 in amino acids: CASSPRRDQETQYF. In DNA form, the CDR3 reads TGTGCCAGCTCACCACGGAGGGACCAAGAGACCCAGTACTTC.